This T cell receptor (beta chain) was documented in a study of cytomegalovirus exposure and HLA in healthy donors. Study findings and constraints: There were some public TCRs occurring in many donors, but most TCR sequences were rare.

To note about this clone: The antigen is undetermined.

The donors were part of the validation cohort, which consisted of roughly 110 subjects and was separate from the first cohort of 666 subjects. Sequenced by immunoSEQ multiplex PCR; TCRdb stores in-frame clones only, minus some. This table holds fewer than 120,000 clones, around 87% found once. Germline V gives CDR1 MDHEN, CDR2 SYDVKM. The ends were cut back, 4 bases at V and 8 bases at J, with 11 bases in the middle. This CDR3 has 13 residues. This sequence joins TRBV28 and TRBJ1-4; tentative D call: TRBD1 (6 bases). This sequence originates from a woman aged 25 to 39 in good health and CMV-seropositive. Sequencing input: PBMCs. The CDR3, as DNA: TGTGCCAGCAGTTCAGGGGATGGCGAAAAACTGTTTTTT. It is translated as CASSSGDGEKLFF.